This T cell receptor beta chain was sequenced during a study of neurological immune-mediated disorders. General study findings and limits: None of the CDR3 amino acid sequences of expanded clones were shared across subjects, and this suggested private repertoires in all groups. In HTLV-1-associated myelopathy, TCR clonal expansion was greatest, whereas multiple sclerosis had the least, falling below healthy controls.

Stated time point: longitudinal time-point 1 (baseline). Volunteers from a blood bank in Maryland, USA, made up the healthy controls. Sequencing runs each generated in excess of 180 million TCR-beta sequences derived from 15-18 subjects. Each CDR3 protein gets one entry after TCRdb re-called the 5' RACE reads with MiXCR. The sample comprises fewer than 90,000 distinct CDR3 sequences, about 10% of which are singletons, and roughly 10% rests with the top ten. V lost 4 bases, J lost 2 bases, and 11 bases lay in between. This CDR3 comprises 14 residues. Germline values: CDR1 MNHNS, CDR2 SASEGT. Many counts were recorded for this clonotype. Its antigen is currently unknown.

The sample taken for sequencing was PBMCs. V usage is TRBV6-1 and J usage is TRBJ2-5; D is possibly TRBD1 (6 bases). The receptor was derived from a man aged 25 to 40 in good health. Here the CDR3 DNA reads TGTGCCAGCAGTGCCCGGACAGTACAAGAGACCCAGTACTTC. It specifies CASSARTVQETQYF.